The rows below give T cell receptor beta chains drawn from one sample of a study of T cell clonotyping in hematopoietic cell transplantation. Using immunoSEQ multiplex PCR, the repertoire was profiled, and TCRdb retains in-frame clones only, with some absent. The sample lists 15,000 to 20,000 clones, approximately 87% occurring once. The sequenced sample was PBMCs, obtained 100 days after allogeneic stem cell transplant. These TCRs come from a male patient between 55 and 70 years old who had an allogeneic stem cell transplant from a related donor, so the T cells may come from the graft donor. Some clones in this sample may be carry-over from other donors' samples. Each CDR3 is given with its conserved first and last residue. A D gene is named only where the DNA matches it firmly. The size of a clone is reported for some rows only, either as once, few or many, or as a class for expanded clones.

j_call: TRBJ2-5; v_call: TRBV9; cdr3_length: 15; d_call: .; clone_size: .; cdr3_aa: CASSVGASAPGTQYF; cdr3_nt: TGTGCCAGCAGCGTAGGGGCTAGCGCCCCCGGGACCCAGTACTTC
j_call: TRBJ1-3; v_call: TRBV10-3; cdr3_length: 14; d_call: .; clone_size: .; cdr3_aa: CAIRVGGGGNTIYF; cdr3_nt: TGTGCCATCAGAGTAGGGGGAGGTGGAAACACCATATATTTT
j_call: TRBJ2-5; v_call: TRBV4-3; cdr3_length: 16; d_call: TRBD2; clone_size: .; cdr3_aa: CASSQEAPGGAETQYF; cdr3_nt: TGCGCCAGCAGCCAAGAAGCACCCGGGGGGGCGGAGACCCAGTACTTC
j_call: TRBJ2-3; v_call: TRBV5-4; cdr3_length: 17; d_call: TRBD2; clone_size: few; cdr3_aa: CASSSGLAGAHTDTQYF; cdr3_nt: TGTGCCAGCAGCTCGGGACTAGCGGGGGCCCACACAGATACGCAGTATTTT
j_call: TRBJ1-1; v_call: TRBV11-3; cdr3_length: 18; d_call: TRBD1; clone_size: once; cdr3_aa: CASSDYSIPGQGASEAFF; cdr3_nt: TGTGCCAGCAGCGATTACTCCATTCCGGGACAGGGGGCCTCTGAAGCTTTCTTT
j_call: TRBJ1-1; v_call: TRBV11-2; cdr3_length: 14; d_call: .; clone_size: .; cdr3_aa: CASRKGARNTEAFF; cdr3_nt: TGTGCCAGCAGGAAAGGGGCCCGGAACACTGAAGCTTTCTTT
j_call: TRBJ1-5; v_call: TRBV19; cdr3_length: 18; d_call: .; clone_size: .; cdr3_aa: CASSIRARARGRNQPQHF; cdr3_nt: TGTGCCAGTAGTATAAGGGCCAGGGCACGAGGACGCAATCAGCCCCAGCATTTT
j_call: TRBJ1-5; v_call: TRBV7-8; cdr3_length: 14; d_call: .; clone_size: .; cdr3_aa: CASSLVGLSEPQHF; cdr3_nt: TGTGCCAGCAGCTTAGTTGGGCTCTCTGAGCCCCAGCATTTT
j_call: TRBJ2-5; v_call: TRBV5-4; cdr3_length: 14; d_call: .; clone_size: .; cdr3_aa: CASGLEGLEETQYF; cdr3_nt: TGTGCCAGCGGACTTGAGGGGCTGGAGGAGACCCAGTACTTC
j_call: TRBJ1-1; v_call: TRBV12-2; cdr3_length: 13; d_call: .; clone_size: few; cdr3_aa: CASTTDSYTEAFF; cdr3_nt: TGTGCAAGTACAACTGACAGTTACACTGAAGCTTTCTTT
j_call: TRBJ2-7; v_call: TRBV7-2; cdr3_length: 13; d_call: .; clone_size: .; cdr3_aa: CASSPGRIYEQYF; cdr3_nt: TGTGCCAGCAGCCCCGGACGGATCTACGAGCAGTACTTC
j_call: TRBJ1-1; v_call: TRBV28; cdr3_length: 11; d_call: .; clone_size: .; cdr3_aa: CASSLQGMAFF; cdr3_nt: TGTGCCAGCAGTTTGCAGGGTATGGCTTTCTTT
j_call: TRBJ1-1; v_call: TRBV6-5; cdr3_length: 13; d_call: .; clone_size: .; cdr3_aa: CASSYRGSTEAFF; cdr3_nt: TGTGCCAGCAGTTATCGCGGTAGCACTGAAGCTTTCTTT
j_call: TRBJ2-3; v_call: TRBV7-3; cdr3_length: 18; d_call: TRBD2; clone_size: once; cdr3_aa: CASSQGLAGGTSTDTQYF; cdr3_nt: TGTGCCAGCAGCCAGGGACTAGCGGGGGGTACTAGCACAGATACGCAGTATTTT
j_call: TRBJ1-6; v_call: TRBV28; cdr3_length: 19; d_call: .; clone_size: .; cdr3_aa: CASTPGGPPVRTYNSPLHF; cdr3_nt: TGTGCCAGCACCCCGGGGGGGCCGCCTGTTAGGACCTATAATTCACCCCTCCACTTT
j_call: TRBJ2-5; v_call: TRBV2; cdr3_length: 15; d_call: TRBD2; clone_size: .; cdr3_aa: CASSGTSGGAETQYF; cdr3_nt: TGTGCCAGCAGTGGGACTAGCGGGGGGGCAGAGACCCAGTACTTC
j_call: TRBJ2-3; v_call: TRBV7-2; cdr3_length: 16; d_call: TRBD2; clone_size: .; cdr3_aa: CASSLAVAGAGDTQYF; cdr3_nt: TGTGCCAGCAGCTTAGCCGTAGCGGGGGCTGGAGATACGCAGTATTTT
j_call: TRBJ1-1; v_call: TRBV5-4; cdr3_length: 14; d_call: .; clone_size: once; cdr3_aa: CASSPQGRNTEAFF; cdr3_nt: TGTGCCAGCAGCCCCCAGGGGCGAAACACTGAAGCTTTCTTT
j_call: TRBJ1-2; v_call: TRBV30; cdr3_length: 14; d_call: .; clone_size: .; cdr3_aa: CAWSQKGVDYGYTF; cdr3_nt: TGTGCCTGGTCTCAAAAAGGGGTGGACTATGGCTACACCTTC
j_call: TRBJ2-5; v_call: TRBV19; cdr3_length: 14; d_call: .; clone_size: .; cdr3_aa: CASSIDTQEETQYF; cdr3_nt: TGTGCCAGTAGTATCGACACACAGGAAGAGACCCAGTACTTC
j_call: TRBJ1-2; v_call: TRBV30; cdr3_length: 13; d_call: .; clone_size: .; cdr3_aa: CAWTPGGNYGYTF; cdr3_nt: TGTGCCTGGACCCCCGGCGGCAACTACGGCTACACCTTC
j_call: TRBJ1-3; v_call: TRBV5-1; cdr3_length: 14; d_call: .; clone_size: .; cdr3_aa: CASSLSGGADTIYF; cdr3_nt: TGCGCCAGCAGCTTATCTGGTGGAGCGGACACCATATATTTT
j_call: TRBJ1-6; v_call: TRBV2; cdr3_length: 13; d_call: .; clone_size: .; cdr3_aa: CASRGGIGSPLHF; cdr3_nt: TGTGCCAGCAGAGGGGGTATCGGTTCACCCCTCCACTTT
j_call: TRBJ1-5; v_call: TRBV15; cdr3_length: 16; d_call: .; clone_size: .; cdr3_aa: CATSTSSNVGNQPQHF; cdr3_nt: TGTGCCACCAGCACAAGTTCAAACGTGGGCAATCAGCCCCAGCATTTT
j_call: TRBJ1-1; v_call: TRBV4-3; cdr3_length: 12; d_call: .; clone_size: .; cdr3_aa: CASSQRGAEAFF; cdr3_nt: TGCGCCAGCAGCCAACGGGGGGCTGAAGCTTTCTTT
j_call: TRBJ1-5; v_call: TRBV4-2; cdr3_length: 18; d_call: .; clone_size: .; cdr3_aa: CASSQDGDHKGSNQPQHF; cdr3_nt: TGTGCCAGCAGCCAAGACGGGGATCACAAAGGGAGCAATCAGCCCCAGCATTTT
j_call: TRBJ1-2; v_call: TRBV7-8; cdr3_length: 13; d_call: .; clone_size: .; cdr3_aa: CASSLSMNYGYTF; cdr3_nt: TGTGCCAGCAGCTTATCCATGAACTATGGCTACACCTTC
j_call: TRBJ1-4; v_call: TRBV19; cdr3_length: 15; d_call: .; clone_size: .; cdr3_aa: CASSHTSGGNEKLFF; cdr3_nt: TGTGCCAGTAGCCATACCTCGGGTGGAAATGAAAAACTGTTTTTT
j_call: TRBJ2-1; v_call: TRBV14; cdr3_length: 16; d_call: TRBD2; clone_size: once; cdr3_aa: CASSQLGRGGFNEQFF; cdr3_nt: TGTGCCAGCAGCCAGCTGGGACGGGGGGGTTTTAATGAGCAGTTCTTC